One sample yielded the 20 T cell receptor beta chains listed below, sequenced in a study of CXCR3-negative and CXCR3-positive naive CD8 T cells. Study-wide points: CXCR3-positive naive cells had TRB CDR3s that were more hydrophobic than CXCR3-negative naive cells had.

5' RACE that incorporated UMI labels was used to prepare the TRB cDNA libraries. TCRdb reprocessed the 5' RACE reads and keeps a single row for each CDR3 protein, giving no DNA. The listing records approximately 100,000 distinct CDR3 sequences. The antigens of these receptors remain unknown. Sequenced material: naive CXCR3+ CD8+ T cells from blood. Subset indicated: CD45RO-CCR7+CD27+CD95- naive CD8+ T cells expressing CXCR3 (TNR3+). All receptors derive from a human donor in good health. Some clones in this sample may be carry-over from other donors' samples.

The gene calls are TRBV12-3 or TRBV12-4 and TRBJ2-7; as DNA is missing, the TRBD2 call by TCRdb cannot be tested. The CDR3 has 15 residues. The CDR3 sequence is CASSQPGLGSYEQYF.

This sequence joins TRBV29-1 and TRBJ2-2. The CDR3 has 12 amino acids. Germline assignment: CDR1 SQVTM and CDR2 ANQGSEA. This chain's CDR3 is CSVEDGTGELFF.

The chain employs TRBV6-5 and TRBJ1-5. CDR1 and CDR2 (germline): MNHEY, SVGAGI. The CDR3 totals 14 residues. CDR3 loop: CASSSAGSNQPQHF.

The CDR3 loop is CSVEAAGRYGEQFF. The genes are TRBV29-1 and TRBJ2-1; TCRdb outputs TRBD2, but without DNA this stays unchecked. The CDR3 consists of 14 residues. Per germline, CDR1 SQVTM and CDR2 ANQGSEA.

The gene calls are TRBV12-3 or TRBV12-4 and TRBJ2-1. This CDR3 region has 13 residues. CDR3 residues: CASSFVVYNEQFF.

V usage is TRBV4-1 and J usage is TRBJ2-7; TCRdb selects TRBD1, and the lack of DNA leaves this call unchecked. This CDR3 region has 15 residues. CDR1 is MGHRA, CDR2 YSYEKL, per germline. The CDR3 is CASSLLRTGEGEQYF.

This rearrangement joins TRBV7-9 to TRBJ2-1; TCRdb names TRBD2, which stays unverified in the absence of DNA. CDR1 and CDR2 from the germline V gene are SEHNR and FQNEAQ (reference sequence). The CDR3 totals 16 residues. Here the CDR3 reads CASSFSGLAGPNEQFF.

V usage is TRBV6-5 and J usage is TRBJ2-1; TCRdb's D call, TRBD2, is unchecked because there is no DNA. This CDR3 is 16 amino acids long. Germline CDR1 MNHEY, CDR2 SVGAGI. The CDR3: CASSSTSGGSYNEQFF.

The chain recombines TRBV29-1 with TRBJ2-3; lacking DNA, the TRBD2 call made by TCRdb goes unchecked. Germline values: CDR1 SQVTM, CDR2 ANQGSEA. The CDR3 has 13 residues. CDR3 loop: CSVAGGVIDTQYF.

The chain recombines TRBV15 with TRBJ2-5; TCRdb's D call of TRBD2 is untestable without DNA. Looked up from germline, CDR1 is LNHNV and CDR2 is YYDKDF (reference sequence). The length of the CDR3 is 18 residues. The CDR3: CATSRGLAGGSLKETQYF.

J is TRBJ2-1 and V is TRBV24-1. The CDR3 has 14 amino acids. Germline V CDR1 and CDR2: KGHDR, SFDVKD. The CDR3 region is CATSDPAWGSEQFF.

V usage is TRBV28 and J usage is TRBJ2-1; without DNA, the TCRdb call of TRBD1 cannot be checked. The CDR3 loop spans 13 amino acids. Germline V gives CDR1 MDHEN, CDR2 SYDVKM. Here the CDR3 reads CATWTGLGNEQFF.

This chain links TRBV29-1 with TRBJ2-2. This CDR3 spans 12 amino acids. Germline V CDR1 and CDR2: SQVTM, ANQGSEA. This chain's CDR3 is CSVEAGSGELFF.

This sequence joins TRBV4-2 and TRBJ2-1. The CDR3 sequence is 12 residues long. Germline lookup yields CDR1 LGHNA and CDR2 YNFKEQ. The CDR3 is CASSQSRNEQFF.

This chain links TRBV7-9 with TRBJ2-5; TCRdb selects TRBD1, and the lack of DNA leaves this call unchecked. The CDR3 covers 12 residues. CDR1 and CDR2 (germline): SEHNR, FQNEAQ (reference sequence). CDR3 protein: CASDRVGETQYF.

V and J are TRBV29-1 and TRBJ2-2; as DNA is missing, the TRBD1 call by TCRdb cannot be tested. The CDR3 runs 12 residues. Looked up from germline, CDR1 is SQVTM and CDR2 is ANQGSEA. The CDR3 here is CSVPRDTGELFF.

J is TRBJ2-7 and V is TRBV7-6; TCRdb designates TRBD1, a call that cannot be tested without DNA. Germline CDR1 SGHVS, CDR2 FNYEAQ. The CDR3 extends over 15 amino acids. This CDR3 reads CASSLEGQANYEQYF.

The gene calls are TRBV27 and TRBJ1-6; as DNA is missing, the TRBD1 call by TCRdb cannot be tested. This CDR3 has 13 amino acids. CDR1 and CDR2 from the germline V gene are MNHEY and SMNVEV (reference sequence). This chain's CDR3 is CASRGGSGSPLHF.

The chain recombines TRBV7-9 with TRBJ2-3; TCRdb calls TRBD1, which cannot be checked without DNA. Per germline, CDR1 SEHNR and CDR2 FQNEAQ (reference sequence). This CDR3 is 15 amino acids long. This CDR3 reads CASSLALAGTVTQYF.

V is TRBV7-8 and J is TRBJ2-3; TCRdb selects TRBD2, and the lack of DNA leaves this call unchecked. This CDR3 spans 16 amino acids. Germline V CDR1 and CDR2: SGHVS, FQNEAQ. Here the CDR3 reads CASSLEWGPSTDTQYF. Together with reference TRBV7-8 and TRBJ2-3, the CDR3 gives the full variable domain: GAGVSQSPRYKVAKRGQDVALRCDPISGHVSLFWYQQALGQGPEFLTYFQNEAQLDKSGLPSDRFFAERPEGSVSTLKIQRTQQEDSAVYLCASSLEWGPSTDTQYFGPGTRLTVL.